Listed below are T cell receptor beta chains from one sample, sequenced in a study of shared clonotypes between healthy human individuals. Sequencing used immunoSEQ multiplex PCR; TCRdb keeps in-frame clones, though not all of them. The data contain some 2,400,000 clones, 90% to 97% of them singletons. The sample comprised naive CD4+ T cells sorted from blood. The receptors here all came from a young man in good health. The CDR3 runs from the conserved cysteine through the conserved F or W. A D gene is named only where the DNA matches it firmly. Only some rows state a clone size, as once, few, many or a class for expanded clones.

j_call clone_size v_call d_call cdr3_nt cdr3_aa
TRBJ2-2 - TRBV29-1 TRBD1 TGCAGCGCTGGACAGGTTAACACCGGGGAGCTGTTTTTT CSAGQVNTGELFF
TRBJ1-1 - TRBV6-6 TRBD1 TGTGCCAGCATGAATTTCGCGTCAGGGGGCGGTAATGAAGCTTTCTTT CASMNFASGGGNEAFF
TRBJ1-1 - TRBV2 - TGTGCCAGCAGTCTCGGCCAATACACTGAAGCTTTCTTT CASSLGQYTEAFF
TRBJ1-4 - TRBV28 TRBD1 TGTGCCAGCAGGCCTCCGGGGACAGCTAATGAAAAACTGTTTTTT CASRPPGTANEKLFF
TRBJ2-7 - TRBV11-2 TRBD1 TGTGCCAGCAGCCTAGCCGGGACAGGGCTCTACGAGCAGTACTTC CASSLAGTGLYEQYF
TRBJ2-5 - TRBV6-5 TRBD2 TGTGCCAGCAGTCACCTGACTAGCGGGGCAGAGACCCAGTACTTC CASSHLTSGAETQYF
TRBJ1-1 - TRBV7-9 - TGTGCCAGCAGCCCGTGGACAGTCGACACTGAAGCTTTCTTT CASSPWTVDTEAFF
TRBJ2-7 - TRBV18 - TGTGCCAGCTCACCATACAGGGAGTCCGAGCAGTACTTC CASSPYRESEQYF
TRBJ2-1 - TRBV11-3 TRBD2 TGTGCCAGCAGCACTCAACACGGACTAGCGGTTAACAATGAGCAGTTCTTC CASSTQHGLAVNNEQFF
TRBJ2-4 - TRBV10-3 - TGTGCCATCAGTGAGTCGTTGGGCAGCAGTCTAGCCAAAAACATTCAGTACTTC CAISESLGSSLAKNIQYF
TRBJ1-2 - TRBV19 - TGTGCCAGTAGTCCCCGGGACACACACTATGGCTACACCTTC CASSPRDTHYGYTF
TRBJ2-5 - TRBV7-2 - TGTGCCAGCAGCCCTCCGGGCAGGGAATTCGAGACCCAGTACTTC CASSPPGREFETQYF
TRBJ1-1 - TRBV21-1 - TGTGCCAGCAGCAAAAGCGGGGGGAACGCTGAAGCTTTCTTT CASSKSGGNAEAFF
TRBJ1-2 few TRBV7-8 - TGTGCCAGCAGCTTAGTGTTCATAGGGCCTTTATATACTGGCTACACCTTC CASSLVFIGPLYTGYTF
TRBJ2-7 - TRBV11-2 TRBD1 TGTGCCAGCACCCGGGACAGGTCCTACGAGCAGTACTTC CASTRDRSYEQYF
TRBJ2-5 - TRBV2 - TGTGCCAGCACACAGTCCCTAGGGGAGACCCAGTACTTC CASTQSLGETQYF
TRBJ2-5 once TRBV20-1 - TGCAGTGCTCTACTAGAGACCCAGTACTTC CSALLETQYF
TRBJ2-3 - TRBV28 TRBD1 TGTGCCAGCAGACCCCAGGGACAGTACACAGATACGCAGTATTTT CASRPQGQYTDTQYF
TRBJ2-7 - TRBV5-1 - TGCGCCAGCAGCCTTAACGGTGAGCAGTACTTC CASSLNGEQYF
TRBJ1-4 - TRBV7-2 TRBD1 TGTGCCAGCAGCTCCCGGACAGGGGGCAAGGAAAAACTGTTTTTT CASSSRTGGKEKLFF
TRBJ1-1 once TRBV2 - TGTGCCAGCAGAGTTACAGGGTACACTGAAGCTTTCTTT CASRVTGYTEAFF
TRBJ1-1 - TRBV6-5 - TGTGCCAGCAGGGCTCCGGACGCGCACACTGAAGCTTTCTTT CASRAPDAHTEAFF
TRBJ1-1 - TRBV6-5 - TGTGCCAGCAGTTACTCGATCGGGGGGTGGGCTTTCTTT CASSYSIGGWAFF
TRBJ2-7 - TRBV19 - TGTGCCAGTAGCCAGATGCCCTCGTCCTACGAGCAGTACTTC CASSQMPSSYEQYF
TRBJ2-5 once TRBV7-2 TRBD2 TGTGCCAGCAGCCGAACTAGCGGGGGGGCTTGGGAGACCCAGTACTTC CASSRTSGGAWETQYF
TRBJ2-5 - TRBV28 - TGTGCCAGCAATTGGGGCGGCCAAGAGACCCAGTACTTC CASNWGGQETQYF
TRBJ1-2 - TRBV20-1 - TGCAGTGGGTCAAGGGGGGGTGGCTACACCTTC CSGSRGGGYTF
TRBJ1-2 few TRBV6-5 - TGTGCCAGCAGTTCGTACAAATTGGGCTATGGCTACACCTTC CASSSYKLGYGYTF
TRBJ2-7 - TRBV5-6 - TGTGCCAGCAGCTTGGCGCTTGAGCAGTACTTC CASSLALEQYF
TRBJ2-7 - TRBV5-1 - TGCGCCAGCAGCTTGGAAGTGGGACCCTCCTCCTACGAGCAGTACTTC CASSLEVGPSSYEQYF
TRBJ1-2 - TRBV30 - TGTGCCTGGAAGCCACCCCCGGTGGTAGGCTACACCTTC CAWKPPPVVGYTF
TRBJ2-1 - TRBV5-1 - TGCGCCAGCAGCTCGGGAACTTTAGGAGGCCCCTACAATGAGCAGTTCTTC CASSSGTLGGPYNEQFF
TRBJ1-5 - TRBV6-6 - TGTGCCAGCAGGGACGAGGGGGGGAATATTCAGCCCCAGCATTTT CASRDEGGNIQPQHF
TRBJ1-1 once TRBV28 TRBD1 TGTGCCAGCAGTCCTGGACAGGGGGCCTGGGGAGACACTGAAGCTTTCTTT CASSPGQGAWGDTEAFF
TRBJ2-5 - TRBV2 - TGTGCCAGCAACCTCGGGGGACCCCAAGAGACCCAGTACTTC CASNLGGPQETQYF
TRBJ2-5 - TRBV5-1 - TGCGCCAGCAGGCAAGGGTCCTATCAAGAGACCCAGTACTTC CASRQGSYQETQYF
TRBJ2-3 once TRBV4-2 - TGTGCCAGCAGCTCACTCTTTCCGACAGGTGCGGAAAGCACAGATACGCAGTATTTT CASSSLFPTGAESTDTQYF
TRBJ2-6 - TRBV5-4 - TGTGCCAGCAGCTCCCCAGGGGACGCCAACGTCCTGACTTTC CASSSPGDANVLTF
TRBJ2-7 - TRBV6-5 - TGTGCCAGCAGTTCTCCCAGGGTTGCAGACTACGAGCAGTACTTC CASSSPRVADYEQYF
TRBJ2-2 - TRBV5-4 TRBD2 TGTGCCAGCAGCCCTCGTGAAAGCGGGAGCGGCACCGGGGAGCTGTTTTTT CASSPRESGSGTGELFF
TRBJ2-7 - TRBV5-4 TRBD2 TGTGCCAGCAGCCCCCGAGCGGGAGAAGGGAACGAGCAGTACTTC CASSPRAGEGNEQYF
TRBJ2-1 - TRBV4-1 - TGCGCCAGCAGCCAAGCGACGGGCAGGGAAACCTACAATGAGCAGTTCTTC CASSQATGRETYNEQFF
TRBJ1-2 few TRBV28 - TGTGCCAGCAGGTCTTCGGCAGGGGATGGCTACACCTTC CASRSSAGDGYTF
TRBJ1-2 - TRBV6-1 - TGTGCCAGCTCCGATACCCAAGGGGGTGCGGGCTACACCTTC CASSDTQGGAGYTF
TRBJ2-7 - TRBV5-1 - TGCGCCAGCAGCCGGGAAGGGGGGAGCTCCTACGAGCAGTACTTC CASSREGGSSYEQYF
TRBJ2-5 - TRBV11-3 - TGTGCCAGCAGCGGAAGTAGTGGGAAACAAGAGACCCAGTACTTC CASSGSSGKQETQYF
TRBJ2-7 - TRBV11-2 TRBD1 TGTGCCAGCAGCTTAGCGGACAGGAAGGCCTACGAGCAGTACTTC CASSLADRKAYEQYF